The 8 T cell receptor beta chains below come from one sample, sequenced in a study of shared clonotypes between healthy human individuals. Some clones are missing from TCRdb's copy, which holds only in-frame ones; the method was immunoSEQ multiplex PCR. The data show roughly 500,000 clones, over 70% seen once. Sequenced input: PBMCs. These receptors all come from a woman aged 40 to 50 in good health. Some clones in this sample may be carry-over from other donors' samples.

V gene TRBV10-3 combines with J gene TRBJ2-5; weak D call: TRBD1 (5 bases). Germline V CDR1 and CDR2: ENHRY, SYGVKD. Trimming shortened V by 2 bases and J by 4 bases, and 17 bases separated the two germline ends. The CDR3 extends over 16 amino acids. The CDR3 loop reads CAISEPGNPTGETQYF. For the CDR3, the DNA is TGTGCCATCAGTGAGCCAGGAAACCCCACAGGAGAGACCCAGTACTTC.

This clone was detected ten times or more. The same CDR3 is also encoded by other DNA sequences in this sample. The rearrangement uses TRBV6-1 and TRBJ2-7; 7 bases fit TRBD1. V lost 6 bases and J lost 3; bases outside the gene matches: 8. The germline gives CDR1 MNHNS, CDR2 SASEGT. The CDR3 loop spans 14 amino acids. The CDR3 is CASSLDRAYYEQYF. The CDR3 nucleotides are TGTGCCAGCAGCCTAGACAGGGCTTACTACGAGCAGTACTTC.

V gene TRBV5-5 combines with J gene TRBJ2-7, with D perhaps TRBD1 (5 bases). Looked up from germline, CDR1 is SGHKS and CDR2 is YYEKEE (reference sequence). The CDR3 totals 14 residues. V was trimmed by 2 bases and J by 3 bases, leaving 12 bases between them. The CDR3 is CASSLGATLYEQYF. In nucleotides, the CDR3 is TGTGCCAGCAGCTTAGGGGCTACCCTCTACGAGCAGTACTTC. Full variable domain (missing parts from reference TRBV5-5 and TRBJ2-7): DAGVTQSPTHLIKTRGQQVTLRCSPISGHKSVSWYQQVLGQGPQFIFQYYEKEERGRGNFPDRFSARQFPNYSSELNVNALLLGDSALYLCASSLGATLYEQYFGPGTRLTVT.

The gene calls are TRBV4-2 and TRBJ1-5; unclear D gene. The ends were cut back, 0 bases at V and 0 bases at J, with 9 bases in the middle. Germline V gene data show CDR1 as LGHNA and CDR2 as YNFKEQ. This CDR3 contains 16 residues. CDR3 loop: CASSQDVWISNQPQHF. For the CDR3, the DNA is TGTGCCAGCAGCCAAGATGTATGGATTAGCAATCAGCCCCAGCATTTT.

The sample holds many counts of this clone. The same CDR3 also results from other DNA sequences found in this sample. The rearrangement uses TRBV6-6 and TRBJ2-7, with D possibly TRBD2 on 6 matching bases. The CDR3 is 16 residues long. V was trimmed by 5 bases and J by 2 bases, leaving 19 bases between them. The germline gives CDR1 MNHNY, CDR2 SVGAGI (reference sequence). CDR3 protein: CASSQGVPGLPYEQYF. CDR3 DNA: TGTGCCAGCAGTCAAGGGGTGCCGGGACTCCCCTACGAGCAGTACTTC.

As concerns this clone: The likely explanation is a read error, given a far larger clone one base away. This chain links TRBV5-6 with TRBJ1-2; 8 nucleotides line up with TRBD1. V lost 4 bases to trimming and J lost 4 bases; unmatched junction nucleotides: 12. CDR1 and CDR2 from the germline V gene are SGHDT and YYEEEE. The CDR3 contains 16 residues. The chain's CDR3 is CASSLWVTGDSYGYTF. The DNA of the CDR3 is TGTGCCAGCAGCCTATGGGTGACAGGGGATTCCTATGGCTACACCTTC. Full variable domain (rest looked up from reference TRBV5-6 and TRBJ1-2): DAGVTQSPTHLIKTRGQQVTLRCSPKSGHDTVSWYQQALGQGPQFIFQYYEEEERQRGNFPDRFSGHQFPNYSSELNVNALLLGDSALYLCASSLWVTGDSYGYTFGSGTRLTVV.

The chain employs TRBV11-2 and TRBJ2-2; maybe TRBD1 (5 bases). Looked up from germline, CDR1 is SGHAT and CDR2 is FQNNGV. This CDR3 is 14 amino acids long. V was cut by 4 bases and J by 1 base, with 7 bases left in between. CDR3 DNA sequence: TGTGCCAGCAGCTCCCAGGGGAACACCGGGGAGCTGTTTTTT. This encodes CASSSQGNTGELFF.

The gene calls are TRBV18 and TRBJ1-5; D not certain. There are 13 residues in the CDR3. Per germline, CDR1 KGHSH and CDR2 LQKENI. The V and J ends lost 4 bases and 11 bases respectively, with 15 bases between them. The chain's CDR3 is CASSQSPERTQHF. The CDR3 DNA reads TGTGCCAGCTCACAGAGTCCCGAACGGACCCAGCATTTT.